The 3 T cell receptor beta chains below were found in one sample sequenced in a study of shared clonotypes between healthy human individuals. This table comes from immunoSEQ multiplex PCR, and its TCRdb copy is limited to in-frame clones, with some not included. The data show roughly 500,000 clones, with 70% to 80% seen just once and over 10% held by the top ten. Sequencing was carried out using PBMCs. The receptors were sampled from a woman aged 40 to 50 in good health. Some clones in this sample may be carry-over from other donors' samples.

The chain links TRBV19 to TRBJ2-2, with no clear D. With 10 bases removed from V and 0 bases from J, the gap between germline ends came to 21 bases. Germline V gene sequence: CDR1 LNHDA, CDR2 SQIVND (reference sequence). CDR3 length: 17 amino acids. The CDR3, as DNA: TGTGCCACCCGAACCCCCGGGCAGGCCGCGAACACCGGGGAGCTGTTTTTT. Translation: CATRTPGQAANTGELFF. The full variable domain, in which reference TRBV19 and TRBJ2-2 provide the parts outside the CDR3, is DGGITQSPKYLFRKEGQNVTLSCEQNLNHDAMYWYRQDPGQGLRLIYYSQIVNDFQKGDIAEGYSVSREKKESFPLTVTSAQKNPTAFYLCATRTPGQAANTGELFFGEGSRLTVL.

The V call is TRBV4-1, the J call TRBJ2-7; 9 positions match TRBD2. Germline-derived CDR1 and CDR2 are MGHRA and YSYEKL. CDR3 size: 13 residues. V dropped 2 bases and J dropped 9; count of bases not matched to a gene: 5. As DNA, the CDR3 is TGCGCCAGCAGCCAACTAGCGGGAATAGGGCAGTACTTC. It specifies CASSQLAGIGQYF.

The V call is TRBV7-9, the J call TRBJ2-1; 10 bases agree with TRBD2. CDR1 and CDR2 from the germline V gene are SEHNR and FQNEAQ (reference sequence). This CDR3 region has 16 residues. V lost 2 bases and J lost 3; bases outside the gene matches: 4. CDR3 bases: TGTGCCAGCAGCTTACTGGGACTAGCGTACTACAATGAGCAGTTCTTC. It encodes CASSLLGLAYYNEQFF. Complete variable domain (other parts from reference TRBV7-9 and TRBJ2-1): DTGVSQNPRHKITKRGQNVTFRCDPISEHNRLYWYRQTLGQGPEFLTYFQNEAQLEKSRLLSDRFSAERPKGSFSTLEIQRTEQGDSAMYLCASSLLGLAYYNEQFFGPGTRLTVL.